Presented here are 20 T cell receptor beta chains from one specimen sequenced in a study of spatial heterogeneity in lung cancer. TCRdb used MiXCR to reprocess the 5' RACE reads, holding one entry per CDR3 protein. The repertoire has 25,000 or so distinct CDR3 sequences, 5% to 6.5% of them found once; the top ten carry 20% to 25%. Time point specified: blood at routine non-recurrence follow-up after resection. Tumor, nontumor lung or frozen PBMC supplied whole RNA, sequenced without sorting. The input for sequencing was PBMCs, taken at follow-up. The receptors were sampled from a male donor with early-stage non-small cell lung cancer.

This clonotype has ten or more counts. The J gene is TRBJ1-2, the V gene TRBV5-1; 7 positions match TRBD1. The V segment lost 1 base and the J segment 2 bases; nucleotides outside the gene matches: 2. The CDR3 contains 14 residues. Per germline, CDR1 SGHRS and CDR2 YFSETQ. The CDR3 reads CASSLSQGNYGYTF. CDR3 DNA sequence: TGCGCCAGCAGCTTGTCACAGGGGAACTATGGCTACACCTTC.

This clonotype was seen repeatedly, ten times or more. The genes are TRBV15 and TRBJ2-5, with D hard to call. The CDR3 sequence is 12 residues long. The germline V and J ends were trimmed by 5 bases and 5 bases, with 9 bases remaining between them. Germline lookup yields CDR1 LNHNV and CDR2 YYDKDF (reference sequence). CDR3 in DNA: TGTGCCACCAGCCGTGGGGATGAGACCCAGTACTTC. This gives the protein CATSRGDETQYF.

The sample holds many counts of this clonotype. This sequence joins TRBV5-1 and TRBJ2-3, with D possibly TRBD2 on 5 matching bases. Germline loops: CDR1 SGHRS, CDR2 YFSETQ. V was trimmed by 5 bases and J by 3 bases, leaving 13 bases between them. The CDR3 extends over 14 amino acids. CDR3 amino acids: CASSDPGITDTQYF. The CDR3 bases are TGCGCCAGCAGTGATCCGGGAATAACAGATACGCAGTATTTT.

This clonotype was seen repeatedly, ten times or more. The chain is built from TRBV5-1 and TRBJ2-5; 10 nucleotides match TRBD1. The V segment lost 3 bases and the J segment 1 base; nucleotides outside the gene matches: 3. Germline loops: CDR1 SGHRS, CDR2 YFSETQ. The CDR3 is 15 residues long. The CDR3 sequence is CASSWTGGTQETQYF. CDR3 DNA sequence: TGCGCCAGCAGCTGGACAGGGGGGACCCAAGAGACCCAGTACTTC.

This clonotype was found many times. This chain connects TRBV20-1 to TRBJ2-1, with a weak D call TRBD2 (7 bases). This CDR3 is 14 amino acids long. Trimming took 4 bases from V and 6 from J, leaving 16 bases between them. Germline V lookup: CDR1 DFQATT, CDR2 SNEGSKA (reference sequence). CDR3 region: CSATSGKGVNEQFF. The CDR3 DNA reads TGCAGTGCTACCAGCGGGAAGGGGGTCAATGAGCAGTTCTTC.

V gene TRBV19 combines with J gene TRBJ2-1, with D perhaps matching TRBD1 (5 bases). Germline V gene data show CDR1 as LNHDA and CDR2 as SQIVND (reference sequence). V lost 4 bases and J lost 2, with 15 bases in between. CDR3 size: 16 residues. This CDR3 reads CASSKGTGGTYNEQFF. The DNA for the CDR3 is TGTGCCAGTAGTAAAGGAACAGGCGGCACCTACAATGAGCAGTTCTTC.

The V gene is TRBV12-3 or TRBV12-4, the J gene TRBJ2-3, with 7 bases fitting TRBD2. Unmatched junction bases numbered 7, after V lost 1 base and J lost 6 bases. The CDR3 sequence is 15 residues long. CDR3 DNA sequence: TGTGCCAGCAGTTTAGGGGCCCCCGGGAGGGATACGCAGTATTTT. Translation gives CASSLGAPGRDTQYF.

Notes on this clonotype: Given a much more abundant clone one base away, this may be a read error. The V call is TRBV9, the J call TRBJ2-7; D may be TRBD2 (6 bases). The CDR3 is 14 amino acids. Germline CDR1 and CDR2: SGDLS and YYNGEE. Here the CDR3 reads CASSVDGSSHEQYV. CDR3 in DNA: TGTGCCAGCAGCGTAGACGGGAGCTCCCACGAGCAGTACGTC.

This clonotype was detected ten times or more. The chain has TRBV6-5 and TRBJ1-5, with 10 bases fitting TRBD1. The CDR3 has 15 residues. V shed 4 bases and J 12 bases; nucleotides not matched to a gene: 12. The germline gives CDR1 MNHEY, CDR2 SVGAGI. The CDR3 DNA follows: TGTGCCAGCAGTTCACCCCGAACCGGGACAGGGGACCAGCATTTT. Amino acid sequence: CASSSPRTGTGDQHF.

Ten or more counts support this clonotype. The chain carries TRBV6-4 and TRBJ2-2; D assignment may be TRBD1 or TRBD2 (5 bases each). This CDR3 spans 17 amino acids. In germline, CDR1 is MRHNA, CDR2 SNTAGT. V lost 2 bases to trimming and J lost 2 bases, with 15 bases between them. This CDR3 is CASSDLHRDGNTGELFF. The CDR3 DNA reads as TGTGCCAGCAGTGACCTACATAGGGACGGTAACACCGGGGAGCTGTTTTTT.

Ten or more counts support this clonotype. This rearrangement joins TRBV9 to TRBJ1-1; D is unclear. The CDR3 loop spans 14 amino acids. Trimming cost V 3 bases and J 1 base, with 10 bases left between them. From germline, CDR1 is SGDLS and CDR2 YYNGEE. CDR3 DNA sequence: TGTGCCAGCAGCGGGAGACTGGGGAACACTGAAGCTTTCTTT. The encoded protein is CASSGRLGNTEAFF. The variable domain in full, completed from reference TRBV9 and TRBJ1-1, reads DSGVTQTPKHLITATGQRVTLRCSPRSGDLSVYWYQQSLDQGLQFLIQYYNGEERAKGNILERFSAQQFPDLHSELNLSSLELGDSALYFCASSGRLGNTEAFFGQGTRLTVV.

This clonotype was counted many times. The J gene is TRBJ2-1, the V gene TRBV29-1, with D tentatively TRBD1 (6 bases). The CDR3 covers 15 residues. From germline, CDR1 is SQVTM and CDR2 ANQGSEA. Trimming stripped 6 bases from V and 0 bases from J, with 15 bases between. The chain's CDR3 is CSVAAGTSSYNEQFF. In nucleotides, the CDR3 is TGCAGCGTCGCTGCCGGGACAAGCTCCTACAATGAGCAGTTCTTC.

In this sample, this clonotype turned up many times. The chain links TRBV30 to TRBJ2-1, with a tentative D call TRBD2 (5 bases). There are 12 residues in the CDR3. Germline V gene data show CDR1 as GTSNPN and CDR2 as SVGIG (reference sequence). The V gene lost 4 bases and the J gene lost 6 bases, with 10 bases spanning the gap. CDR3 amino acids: CAWKAGGNEQFF. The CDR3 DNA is TGTGCCTGGAAGGCGGGCGGCAATGAGCAGTTCTTC.

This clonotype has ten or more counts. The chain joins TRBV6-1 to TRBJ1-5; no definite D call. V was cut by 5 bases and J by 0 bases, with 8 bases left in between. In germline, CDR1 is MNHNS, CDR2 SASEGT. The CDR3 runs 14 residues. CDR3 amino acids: CASSTQYSNQPQHF. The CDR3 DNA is TGTGCCAGCAGTACGCAGTATAGCAATCAGCCCCAGCATTTT.

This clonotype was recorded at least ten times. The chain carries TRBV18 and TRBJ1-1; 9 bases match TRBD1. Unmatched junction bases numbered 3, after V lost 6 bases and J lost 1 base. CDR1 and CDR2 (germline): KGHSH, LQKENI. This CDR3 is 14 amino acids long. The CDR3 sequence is CASSLGQGNTEAFF. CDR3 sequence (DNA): TGTGCCAGCTCCCTGGGACAGGGGAACACTGAAGCTTTCTTT.

CDR3 bases: TGTGCCAGCAGCTTAACCCCGGGAGCCTACAATGAGCAGTTCTTC. As protein: CASSLTPGAYNEQFF. The genes are TRBV7-2 and TRBJ2-1; D is perhaps TRBD2 (6 bases). Germline assignment: CDR1 SGHTA and CDR2 FQGNSA. The CDR3 sequence is 15 residues long. Trimming removed 2 bases at V and 2 bases at J, with 10 bases between.

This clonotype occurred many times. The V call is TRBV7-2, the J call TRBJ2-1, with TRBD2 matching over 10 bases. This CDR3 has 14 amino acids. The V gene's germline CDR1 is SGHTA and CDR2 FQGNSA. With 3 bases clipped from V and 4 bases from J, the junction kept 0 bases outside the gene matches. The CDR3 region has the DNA TGTGCCAGCAGCTTGGGACTAGCGTACAATGAGCAGTTCTTC. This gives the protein CASSLGLAYNEQFF.

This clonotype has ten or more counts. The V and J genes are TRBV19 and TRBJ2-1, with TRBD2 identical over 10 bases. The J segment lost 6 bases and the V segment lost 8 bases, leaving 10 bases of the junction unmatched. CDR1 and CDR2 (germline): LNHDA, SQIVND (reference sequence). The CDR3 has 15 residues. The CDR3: CASSSGSGGFNEQFF. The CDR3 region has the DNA TGTGCCAGTTCTAGCGGGAGCGGGGGCTTCAATGAGCAGTTCTTC.

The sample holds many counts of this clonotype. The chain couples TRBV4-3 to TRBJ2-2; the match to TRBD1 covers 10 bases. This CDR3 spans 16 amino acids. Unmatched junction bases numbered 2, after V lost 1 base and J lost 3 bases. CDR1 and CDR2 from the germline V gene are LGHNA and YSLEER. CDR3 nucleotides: TGCGCCAGCAGCCAAGGGGGACAGGGGTACACCGGGGAGCTGTTTTTT. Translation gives CASSQGGQGYTGELFF.

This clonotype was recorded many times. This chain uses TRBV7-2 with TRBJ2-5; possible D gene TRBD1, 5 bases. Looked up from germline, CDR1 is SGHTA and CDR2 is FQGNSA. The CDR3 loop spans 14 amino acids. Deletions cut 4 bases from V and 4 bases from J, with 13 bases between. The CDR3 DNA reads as TGTGCCAGCAGCTCCTCCGGACAATCAGAGACCCAGTACTTC. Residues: CASSSSGQSETQYF.